This T cell receptor (beta chain) was sequenced during a study of response to subunit inactivated influenza vaccine. This CDR3 comprises 12 residues. V was pared by 10 bases and J by 6 bases, with 16 bases between. Germline V lookup: CDR1 MNHEY, CDR2 SVGEGT. TCRdb redid the calling of the RT-PCR reads with MiXCR, one entry per CDR3 protein. The table includes roughly 650,000 distinct CDR3 sequences, 14% detected once. This clonotype was recorded a few times. The rearrangement links TRBV6-2 or TRBV6-3 to TRBJ2-7; tentative D call: TRBD2 (5 bases). The source material was PBMCs from blood, sampled about 14 days before vaccination. The receptor comes from a man aged 45 to 65 who received an inactivated influenza vaccine. DNA for the CDR3: TGTGCCACCCTCGGAGGTGGGTTCGAGCAGTACTTC. This codes for CATLGGGFEQYF.